The 20 T cell receptor beta chains listed next were all sequenced from one sample in a study of blood T cells in healthy people across ages. Primed by a sample-barcoded 5' primer and a J-beta primer mix, a second PCR proceeded for about 6 to 11 cycles. TCRdb itself ran the 5' RACE reads through MiXCR, one entry per CDR3 protein. The sample records about 570,000 distinct CDR3 sequences, over 25% being singletons. These data also featured in a second study, about T cells of mothers and their children.

The sequenced sample was blood. These TCRs come from a boy younger than 10 in good health.

This clonotype was recorded a few times. The rearrangement uses TRBV3-1 and TRBJ2-1; D not certain. The V gene lost 5 bases and the J gene lost 3 bases, with 8 bases spanning the gap. The germline V gene encodes CDR1 LGHDT and CDR2 YNNKEL (reference sequence). The CDR3 sequence is 13 residues long. CDR3 residues: CASSAPSYNEQFF. The CDR3 nucleotides read TGTGCCAGCAGCGCTCCCAGCTACAATGAGCAGTTCTTC.

The chain is built from TRBV11-1 and TRBJ1-1, with D perhaps TRBD1 (5 bases). V lost 3 bases and J 0 bases, leaving 17 bases between the germline ends. Per germline, CDR1 SGHAT and CDR2 FQDESV (reference sequence). The CDR3 covers 17 residues. The CDR3 nucleotides are TGTGCCAGCAGCTTCGGGAATGGAAAGGGGCTGAACACTGAAGCTTTCTTT. This encodes CASSFGNGKGLNTEAFF. Combining the CDR3 with reference TRBV11-1 and TRBJ1-1 gives the whole variable domain EAEVAQSPRYKITEKSQAVAFWCDPISGHATLYWYRQILGQGPELLVQFQDESVVDDSQLPKDRFSAERLKGVDSTLKIQPAELGDSAMYLCASSFGNGKGLNTEAFFGQGTRLTVV.

This chain links TRBV30 with TRBJ2-4; tentative D call: TRBD1 (6 bases). Germline V CDR1 and CDR2: GTSNPN, SVGIG (reference sequence). Trimming pared 2 bases from V and 9 bases from J, leaving 14 bases between. The CDR3 extends over 13 amino acids. The CDR3 DNA reads TGTGCCTGGAGTCAACTCAGGACAGCCATTCAGTACTTC. Amino acid sequence: CAWSQLRTAIQYF. The full variable domain, with the rest looked up from reference TRBV30 and TRBJ2-4, is SQTIHQWPATLVQPVGSPLSLECTVEGTSNPNLYWYRQAAGRGLQLLFYSVGIGQISSEVPQNLSASRPQDRQFILSSKKLLLSDSGFYLCAWSQLRTAIQYFGAGTRLSVL.

The rearrangement joins TRBV12-5 to TRBJ2-7, with 8 bases fitting TRBD2. The CDR3 extends over 16 amino acids. The V segment lost 3 bases and the J segment 1 base; nucleotides outside the gene matches: 8. Germline CDR1 and CDR2: LGHNT and FRNRAP. The CDR3 DNA reads as TGTGCTAGTGGTTTTGGCCTGGCGGGAGGATCCTACGAGCAGTACTTC. Its translation is CASGFGLAGGSYEQYF.

The chain uses TRBV6-4 and TRBJ2-5; 7 nucleotides match TRBD2. Trimming took 5 bases from V and 2 from J; bases not matched to a gene: 5. This CDR3 has 14 amino acids. Per the germline V gene, CDR1 is MRHNA and CDR2 is SNTAGT. CDR3 nucleotides: TGTGCCAGCAGTCACCCGGGACTACAAGAGACCCAGTACTTC. This sequence encodes CASSHPGLQETQYF.

The V and J genes are TRBV12-3 or TRBV12-4 and TRBJ2-5, with D perhaps TRBD1 (6 bases). The CDR3 spans 15 residues. Deletions cut 5 bases from V and 4 bases from J, with 17 bases between. Here the CDR3 reads CASSPRTAKGETQYF. CDR3 nucleotide sequence: TGTGCCAGCAGTCCGCGGACAGCAAAGGGAGAGACCCAGTACTTC.

This clonotype was recorded a few times. V usage is TRBV6-5 and J usage is TRBJ2-2; D is unresolved. Deletions cut 0 bases from V and 7 bases from J, with 6 bases between. Germline V gene sequence: CDR1 MNHEY, CDR2 SVGAGI. This CDR3 region has 13 residues. The CDR3 bases are TGTGCCAGCAGTTACTCGATGCTCGGGGAGCTGTTTTTT. It specifies CASSYSMLGELFF.

The sample holds a few counts of this clonotype. The V and J genes are TRBV15 and TRBJ1-5; no reliable D call. Trimming removed 1 base from V and 3 bases from J, with 10 bases in between. CDR1 is LNHNV and CDR2 is YYDKDF in the germline V gene (reference sequence). The CDR3 is 15 residues long. The CDR3 here is CATSRVLSYNQPQHF. CDR3 DNA sequence: TGTGCCACCAGCAGAGTTTTAAGCTACAATCAGCCCCAGCATTTT.

The table lists this clonotype with a few counts. This chain joins TRBV6-2 or TRBV6-3 and TRBJ2-3; D may correspond to TRBD1 or TRBD2 (5 bases each). CDR1 MNHEY and CDR2 SVGEGT come from the germline V gene. The CDR3 loop spans 15 amino acids. The ends were cut back, 2 bases at V and 2 bases at J, with 11 bases in the middle. CDR3 residues: CASSYGDANTDTQYF. DNA for the CDR3: TGTGCCAGCAGTTACGGGGACGCCAACACAGATACGCAGTATTTT.

This clonotype was observed many times. V is TRBV28 and J is TRBJ1-2, with a tentative D call TRBD1 (5 bases). CDR1 MDHEN and CDR2 SYDVKM come from the germline V gene. Deletions cut 3 bases from V and 4 bases from J, with 12 bases between. The CDR3 is made up of 14 amino acids. The CDR3 nucleotides are TGTGCCAGCAGTTTTGACAGCGAGGGCTATGGCTACACCTTC. Translated: CASSFDSEGYGYTF.

The chain couples TRBV9 to TRBJ1-3, with D perhaps matching TRBD1 (6 bases). V was shortened by 4 bases and J by 3 bases, with 11 bases between the two germline ends. The CDR3 runs to 14 residues. CDR1 and CDR2 (germline): SGDLS, YYNGEE. Written as DNA, the CDR3 is TGTGCCAGCAGCATAGAGGGGGTTGGAAACACCATATATTTT. Translation gives CASSIEGVGNTIYF. The full variable domain, completed using reference TRBV9 and TRBJ1-3, is DSGVTQTPKHLITATGQRVTLRCSPRSGDLSVYWYQQSLDQGLQFLIQYYNGEERAKGNILERFSAQQFPDLHSELNLSSLELGDSALYFCASSIEGVGNTIYFGEGSWLTVV.

A few counts support this clonotype. This chain connects TRBV20-1 to TRBJ1-1, with D perhaps TRBD1 (6 bases). CDR3 length: 15 residues. The germline CDR1 and CDR2 sequences are DFQATT and SNEGSKA (reference sequence). Between the trimmed V and J ends, which lost 6 bases and 2 bases, there was a span of 19 bases. CDR3 nucleotide sequence: TGCAGTGCCCGACCGCCGGGACACACAAACACTGAAGCTTTCTTT. Translating gives CSARPPGHTNTEAFF.

The chain couples TRBV10-3 to TRBJ2-7; no clear D. The tail of the sequence fits TRBJ2-5 better, so the J call may be wrong. Germline CDR1 ENHRY, CDR2 SYGVKD. The CDR3 runs 13 residues. CDR3 in DNA: TGTGCCATCAGTGAGTCCAGGTTGCAGACCCAGTACTTC. Its protein is CAISESRLQTQYF.

This clonotype appeared a few times. J is TRBJ1-6 and V is TRBV12-3 or TRBV12-4, with 10 bases lining up with TRBD1. The CDR3 runs 16 residues. V shed 5 bases, J shed 6 bases, and the junction held 7 bases outside the gene matches. DNA for the CDR3: TGTGCCAGCAGTCCGCACTGGACAGGGGGTAATTCACCCCTCCACTTT. It codes for CASSPHWTGGNSPLHF.

The chain recombines TRBV7-9 with TRBJ1-4; 11 nucleotides line up with TRBD1. Looked up from germline, CDR1 is SEHNR and CDR2 is FQNEAQ (reference sequence). There are 15 residues in the CDR3. The V segment lost 4 bases and the J segment 8 bases; nucleotides outside the gene matches: 6. The DNA of the CDR3 is TGTGCCAGCAGCTCCTGGGACAGGGGGGAGGAAAAACTGTTTTTT. Its protein is CASSSWDRGEEKLFF.

This clonotype turned up a few times. The rearrangement uses TRBV20-1 and TRBJ2-5, with TRBD1 as a possible D gene (6 bases). The CDR3 is 15 residues long. V lost 0 bases to trimming and J lost 4 bases, with 15 bases between them. The germline gives CDR1 DFQATT, CDR2 SNEGSKA (reference sequence). The CDR3 bases are TGCAGTGCTAGAGATTGCCAGGGGTGGGCAGAGACCCAGTACTTC. Protein product: CSARDCQGWAETQYF.

A note on this clonotype: One end of the junction is discordant with germline, which a read error may explain. The chain uses TRBV15 and TRBJ2-5; D is unclear. The CDR3 is made up of 12 amino acids. The V gene's germline CDR1 is LNHNV and CDR2 YYDKDF (reference sequence). In DNA form, the CDR3 reads TGTGCCACCAGCAGGGTCCAAGAGGCCCAGTACTTC. Protein: CATSRVQEAQYF. Full variable domain (missing parts from reference TRBV15 and TRBJ2-5): DAMVIQNPRYQVTQFGKPVTLSCSQTLNHNVMYWYQQKSSQAPKLLFHYYDKDFNNEADTPDNFQSRRPNTSFCFLDIRSPGLGDTAMYLCATSRVQEAQYFGPGTRLLVL.

Concerning this clonotype itself: Sequence at one end of the junction differs from germline and may be a read error. The rearrangement uses TRBV12-3 or TRBV12-4 and TRBJ2-3, with TRBD1 identical over 7 bases. The CDR3 has 15 residues. DNA for the CDR3: TGTGCCAGCAGCTCACGACAGGGTAGTTCAGATGCGCAATATTTT. Translated, it gives CASSSRQGSSDAQYF.

In its sample, this clonotype ranks as medium-sized (0.01 to 0.1%). The J gene is TRBJ2-5, the V gene TRBV12-3 or TRBV12-4, with D unresolved. V lost 1 base to trimming and J lost 2 bases, with 8 bases between them. The CDR3 spans 14 residues. The CDR3 reads CASSLGQRQETQYF. The CDR3 nucleotides read TGTGCCAGCAGTTTAGGTCAGCGTCAAGAGACCCAGTACTTC.

The chain employs TRBV30 and TRBJ2-3; D is ambiguous. V was trimmed by 1 base and J by 2 bases, leaving 4 bases between them. Germline-derived CDR1 and CDR2 are GTSNPN and SVGIG (reference sequence). This CDR3 has 12 amino acids. CDR3 nucleotide sequence: TGTGCCTGGAGTGCGACCACAGATACGCAGTATTTT. Translated, it gives CAWSATTDTQYF.